The clone carrying this T cell receptor (beta chain) was counted once. A read error may explain this, as a much larger clone is one base away. This CDR3 fails to terminate in the conserved phenylalanine or tryptophan, so it likely reflects a read error. These data are taken from a study of human T cells and chemical hapten exposure. Time point noted: pre-sensitization, week 0. The treatment was: therapeutic diphenylcyclopropenone sensitization with weekly scalp DPC. Trimming removed 4 bases from V and 12 bases from J, with 16 bases in between. Germline-derived CDR1 and CDR2 are SGHTA and FQGNSA. This CDR3 has 13 amino acids. Via MiXCR, TCRdb re-called the RACE reads, giving one row per CDR3 protein. The table lists 89,000 or so distinct CDR3 sequences, about 8% of them singletons.

V usage is TRBV7-2 and J usage is TRBJ2-1, with TRBD2 as a possible D gene (5 bases). This clonotype originated in a man aged 35-49 years with alopecia areata. Some clones in this sample may be carry-over from other donors' samples. Here the sequenced sample was whole blood, taken in connection with sensitization to the hapten diphenylcyclopropenone (DPC). Here the CDR3 DNA reads TGTGCCAGCAGCTGGGCCTCAGCGGAGTTGCAGTTCTTA. It yields the protein CASSWASAELQFL.